Sequencing of this T cell receptor beta chain was carried out in a study of post-analysis software for immune sequencing data. Study context: Multiple sclerosis in the patients followed relapsing-remitting, secondary progressive and progressive-relapsing courses. General study findings and limits: Diversity measured as normalized Chao1 was significantly lower in multiple sclerosis patients than in controls. Samples from one preparation batch, clustered by F measure, grouped strongly together. In patients, TRBV5-6, TRBV5-1 and TRBV20-1 belonged to five TRBV segments found more frequently than in controls.

Only a few counts were recorded for this clonotype. Its antigen is unknown. TCR beta cDNA libraries had unique molecular identifiers. With roughly 0.85 to 11 million T cells as the source, some 510,000 cDNA molecules resulted. TCRdb fed the PCR reads into MiXCR, producing one record per CDR3 protein. The top ten hold roughly 0.57% of the sample, which has hundreds of thousands of distinct CDR3 sequences, 25% to 30% seen once. The CDR3 length is 14 residues. The germline gives CDR1 MNHEY, CDR2 SVGAGI. Trimming stripped 5 bases from V and 2 bases from J, with 7 bases between. Specimen: blood. The chain combines TRBV6-5 with TRBJ2-6, with D perhaps matching TRBD1 (6 bases). This TCR came from a girl aged 5-17 years with multiple sclerosis. CDR3 bases: TGTGCCAGCAGTAGGACAGCTGGGGCCAACGTCCTGACTTTC. Translating gives CASSRTAGANVLTF.